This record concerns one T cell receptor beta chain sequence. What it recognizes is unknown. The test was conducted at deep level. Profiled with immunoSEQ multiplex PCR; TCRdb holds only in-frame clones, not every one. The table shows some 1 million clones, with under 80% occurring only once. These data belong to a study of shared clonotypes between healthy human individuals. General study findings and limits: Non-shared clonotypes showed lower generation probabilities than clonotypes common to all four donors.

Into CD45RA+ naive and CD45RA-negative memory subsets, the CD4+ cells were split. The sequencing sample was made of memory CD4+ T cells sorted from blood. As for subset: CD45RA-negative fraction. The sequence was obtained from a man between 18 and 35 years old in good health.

In DNA form, the CDR3 reads TGTGCCAGCAGCTTATTGGTTACGATAAATAATTCACCCCTCCACTTT. Its translation: CASSLLVTINNSPLHF. This sequence joins TRBV7-2 and TRBJ1-6; no clear D gene. Between the trimmed V and J ends, which lost 2 bases and 5 bases, there was a span of 13 bases. CDR1 and CDR2 (germline): SGHTA, FQGNSA. The CDR3 consists of 16 residues.